This T cell receptor beta chain was recorded in a study of Graves' ophthalmopathy and Graves' hyperthyroidism. The V and J ends lost 3 bases and 6 bases respectively, with 15 bases between them. This CDR3 is built from 16 residues. Germline V gene data show CDR1 as SGHDN and CDR2 as FVKESK. Study outcomes and limitations: Also, most clonotypes expanded in the thyroid above 0.001 frequency appeared in blood. The model's ophthalmopathy progression predictions had approximately 71% sensitivity and 72.22% specificity.

This clonotype occurred many times. Its antigen is still unknown. As the template, RNA transcripts were used to amplify TCR beta CDR3 regions. In the first round, RT-PCR was carried out with HTBI primers, and a multiplex PCR formed the second round. TCRdb used MiXCR to reprocess the multiplex PCR reads, holding one entry per CDR3 protein. Here the sample spans some 750,000 distinct CDR3 sequences, 35% to 50% being singletons. The study enrolled ophthalmopathy donors with moderate-to-severe activity, CAS ≥3, NOSPECS ≥4 and duration under 3 months. This chain joins TRBV14 and TRBJ1-6; no clear D gene. The sample comprised peripheral blood. The TCR originated in an adult man with Graves' ophthalmopathy. CDR3 in amino acids: CASSHPVRVLNSPLHF. CDR3 nucleotides: TGTGCCAGCAGCCACCCCGTCAGAGTACTTAATTCACCCCTCCACTTT.